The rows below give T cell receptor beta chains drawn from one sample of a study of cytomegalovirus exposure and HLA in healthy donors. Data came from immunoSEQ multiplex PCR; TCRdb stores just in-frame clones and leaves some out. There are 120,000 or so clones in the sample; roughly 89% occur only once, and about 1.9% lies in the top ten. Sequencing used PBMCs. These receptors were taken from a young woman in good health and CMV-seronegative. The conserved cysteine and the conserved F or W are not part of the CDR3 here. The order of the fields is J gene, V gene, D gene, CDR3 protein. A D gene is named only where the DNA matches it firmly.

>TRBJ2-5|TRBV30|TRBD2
AWSAGLAGETQY
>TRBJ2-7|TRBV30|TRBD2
AWSVGGLRYEQY
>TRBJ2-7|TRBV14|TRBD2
ASSLRPPSGGLYEQY
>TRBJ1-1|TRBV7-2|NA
ASSFLPGQAGTEAF
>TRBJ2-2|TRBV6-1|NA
ASSLTVTNTGELF
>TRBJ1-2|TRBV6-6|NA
ASSYAGRGYT
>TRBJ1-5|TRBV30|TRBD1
AWGGQGARQPQH
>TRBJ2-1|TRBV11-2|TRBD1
ASRSGTGINEQF
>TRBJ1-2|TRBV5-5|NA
ASSPYSQGASGYT
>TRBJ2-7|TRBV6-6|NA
ASSYQGVRDEQY
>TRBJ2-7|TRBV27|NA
ASSTSDRAGEQY
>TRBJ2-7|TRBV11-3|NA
ASSLVSGYEQY
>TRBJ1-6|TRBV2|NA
ASIYRASSPLH
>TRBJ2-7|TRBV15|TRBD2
ATSPMVSGGRYEQY
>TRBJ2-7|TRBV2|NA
ASSEGPLQGSLSYEQY
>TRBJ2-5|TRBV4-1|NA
ASSRGDPEETQY
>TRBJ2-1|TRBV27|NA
ASTTGNNEQF
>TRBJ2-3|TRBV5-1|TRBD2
ASSQGLAGGPSTDTQY
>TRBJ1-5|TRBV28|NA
ASYPDSSNQPQH
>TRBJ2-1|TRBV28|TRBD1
ASSSQGVGDEQF
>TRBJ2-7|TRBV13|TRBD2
ASSTSGSYEQY
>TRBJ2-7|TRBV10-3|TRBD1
AISFGQGGYEQY
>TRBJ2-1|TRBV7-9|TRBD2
ASSLVETSGEQF
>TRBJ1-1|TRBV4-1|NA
ASSQESRRRSEAF
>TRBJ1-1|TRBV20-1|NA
SAGGVTEAF